Listed here are 2 T cell receptor beta chains from one sample, sequenced in a study of cytomegalovirus exposure and HLA in healthy donors. TCRdb keeps only in-frame clones here, not all; method: immunoSEQ multiplex PCR. The sample lists 120,000 or so clones, about 88% occurring once. Material: PBMCs. Source of these receptors: a woman under 30 in good health and CMV-seronegative.

The V and J genes are TRBV5-1 and TRBJ1-2; D is unresolved. This CDR3 contains 13 residues. The V and J ends lost 1 base and 2 bases respectively, with 6 bases between them. The germline V gene encodes CDR1 SGHRS and CDR2 YFSETQ. The CDR3 DNA follows: TGCGCCAGCAGCTTGACAGTAAACTATGGCTACACCTTC. It specifies CASSLTVNYGYTF.

This rearrangement joins TRBV25-1 to TRBJ2-2; possibly TRBD1 for D (6 bases). CDR1 and CDR2 from the germline V gene are MGHDK and SYGVNS. V gave up 5 bases and J gave up 8 bases, with 15 bases separating them. The CDR3 sequence is 14 residues long. CDR3 residues: CASSSEGVAGELFF. In DNA, the CDR3 is TGTGCCAGCAGTAGCGAGGGGGTCGCGGGGGAGCTGTTTTTT.